Sequencing of this TCR beta chain was carried out in a study of chemoradiotherapy in HPV16-positive cancers. The data were produced by immunoSEQ multiplex PCR, yet TCRdb's version contains in-frame clones alone and is incomplete. The profile shows around 16,000 clones, 79% of them singletons. The CDR3 sequence is 14 residues long. Between the trimmed V and J ends, which lost 2 bases and 4 bases, there was a span of 12 bases. CDR1 and CDR2 from the germline V gene are SGHKS and YYEKEE (reference sequence). This clonotype was sampled from a human donor with HPV-associated anogenital cancer. V gene TRBV5-5 combines with J gene TRBJ1-1, with D possibly matching TRBD1 (5 bases). The specimen was collected from a patient who underwent chemoradiotherapy. Here the CDR3 reads CASSFGAQGTEAFF. The CDR3 DNA reads as TGTGCCAGCAGCTTCGGGGCCCAGGGCACTGAAGCTTTCTTT.